This T cell receptor beta chain was sequenced for a study of T cell responses to AZD1222 COVID-19 vaccine. Study-wide background: Second doses were pooled across both intervals (about 4 or about 12 weeks). Study-level results: Mostly white British, mostly female donors; authors suggested clonal diversity may be underestimated. Close to half of all spike-specific TCRs reportedly target regions of the variants that are unmutated. An increase in Spike-specific TCR breadth and depth was observed after two AZD1222 doses.

Germline lookup yields CDR1 LNHNV and CDR2 YYDKDF (reference sequence). This CDR3 is built from 13 residues. V was cut by 4 bases and J by 3 bases, with 9 bases left in between. The data were produced by immunoSEQ multiplex PCR, yet TCRdb's version contains in-frame clones alone and is incomplete. The sample consists of about 97,000 clones, approximately 91% of them appearing once. Regarding this clone: Antigen specificity is unknown.

The starting material was peripheral blood, obtained on day 0 of AZD1222 vaccination. The rearrangement joins TRBV15 to TRBJ1-2; no definite D call. The TCR sequence derives from an adult in good health. The CDR3 sequence is CATSNPGYYGYTF. The CDR3 nucleotides are TGTGCCACCAGCAACCCCGGCTACTATGGCTACACCTTC.